The 24 T cell receptor beta chains reported below all come from one sample, sequenced in a study of identical twins. Each CDR3 protein gets one entry after TCRdb re-called the 5' RACE reads with MiXCR. The sample records fewer than 250,000 distinct CDR3 sequences, under 10% being singletons. This sample also belongs to another study, concerning yellow fever vaccine responses in identical twins.

Sequencing was done on a sample of memory (CD45RO+) T cells sorted from blood. These receptors all come from a woman aged 18 to 35 in good health.

This clonotype appeared a few times. This chain connects TRBV29-1 to TRBJ2-3; D may be TRBD2 (6 bases). CDR1 and CDR2 from the germline V gene are SQVTM and ANQGSEA. The CDR3 sequence is 14 residues long. Trimming stripped 6 bases from V and 2 bases from J, with 15 bases between. The CDR3 loop is CSVRRTTPTDTQYF. CDR3 sequence (DNA): TGCAGCGTGAGAAGGACTACCCCCACAGATACGCAGTATTTT.

This clonotype has only a few counts. The chain has TRBV5-1 and TRBJ2-7; D call uncertain. V lost 1 base to trimming and J lost 4 bases, with 6 bases between them. From germline, CDR1 is SGHRS and CDR2 YFSETQ. The CDR3 covers 12 residues. The CDR3 DNA is TGCGCCAGCAGCTTGTACGGATACGAGCAGTACTTC. Its protein product is CASSLYGYEQYF.

This clonotype was counted ten times or more. The V and J genes are TRBV6-2 or TRBV6-3 and TRBJ2-1, with unresolved D. CDR1 MNHEY and CDR2 SVGEGT come from the germline V gene. The CDR3 is 13 residues long. Trimming removed 1 base at V and 6 bases at J, with 7 bases between. This CDR3 is CASSYWGSNEQFF. In DNA form, the CDR3 reads TGTGCCAGCAGTTACTGGGGATCCAATGAGCAGTTCTTC.

The genes are TRBV7-9 and TRBJ2-3; D gene uncertain. In germline, CDR1 is SEHNR, CDR2 FQNEAQ (reference sequence). This CDR3 comprises 14 residues. The V and J ends lost 1 base and 0 bases respectively, with 5 bases between them. The CDR3 sequence: CASSLGPSTDTQYF. The CDR3 coding sequence is TGTGCCAGCAGCTTAGGGCCCAGCACAGATACGCAGTATTTT.

CDR3 DNA: TGTGCCAGCAGCTTAGAAGGACCCCAAAGGGAGACCCAGTACTTC. It translates to CASSLEGPQRETQYF. The V gene is TRBV7-8, the J gene TRBJ2-5; D is ambiguous. Trimming left V 1 base short and J 5 bases short, with 14 bases between. The germline V gene has CDR1 SGHVS and CDR2 FQNEAQ. The CDR3 has 15 amino acids.

This clonotype has a count of ten or more. This chain connects TRBV6-1 to TRBJ2-1, with 16 bases fitting TRBD2. Losses at the gene ends were 5 bases for V and 4 bases for J; bases not matched to a gene: 2. Looked up from germline, CDR1 is MNHNS and CDR2 is SASEGT. The CDR3 runs to 16 residues. This CDR3 is CASSRGLAGGYNEQFF. The CDR3 DNA follows: TGTGCCAGCAGTAGGGGACTAGCGGGAGGGTACAATGAGCAGTTCTTC.

This clonotype was recorded at least ten times. V and J are TRBV27 and TRBJ2-3, with 11 bases fitting TRBD1. CDR1 MNHEY and CDR2 SMNVEV come from the germline V gene (reference sequence). V trimming: 5 bases; J trimming: 7 bases; junction bases outside the gene matches: 11. The CDR3 is 16 residues long. CDR3 region: CASSQSGTGGRYTQYF. The CDR3 region has the DNA TGTGCCAGCAGTCAATCGGGGACAGGGGGTCGGTATACGCAGTATTTT.

This clonotype occurred many times. J is TRBJ2-1 and V is TRBV29-1; TRBD1 or TRBD2 may be the D gene (5 bases each). The germline V and J ends were trimmed by 1 base and 3 bases, with 19 bases remaining between them. In germline, CDR1 is SQVTM, CDR2 ANQGSEA. This CDR3 is 17 amino acids long. In DNA form, the CDR3 reads TGCAGCGTTGAAGTCCGGGACCGACCCAGTTACTACAATGAGCAGTTCTTC. This encodes CSVEVRDRPSYYNEQFF.

The CDR3 here is CASSLKTSGQNTDTQYF. The CDR3 DNA reads TGTGCCAGCAGCCTCAAGACTAGCGGGCAGAACACAGATACGCAGTATTTT. The V call is TRBV7-2, the J call TRBJ2-3; 10 bases fit TRBD2. The junction had 10 bases not matched to a gene; V was cut back by 5 bases and J by 2 bases. This CDR3 contains 17 residues. Looked up from germline, CDR1 is SGHTA and CDR2 is FQGNSA.

This chain connects TRBV2 to TRBJ2-6; D remains ambiguous. The ends were cut back, 7 bases at V and 0 bases at J, with 7 bases in the middle. The CDR3 has 14 amino acids. Germline V gene lookup returns CDR1 SNHLY and CDR2 FYNNEI. The CDR3 region has the DNA TGTGCCAGCACAGGTAGCTCTGGGGCCAACGTCCTGACTTTC. The encoded protein is CASTGSSGANVLTF.

The chain has TRBV5-6 and TRBJ1-6, with D tentatively TRBD1 (5 bases). This CDR3 has 15 residues. V dropped 5 bases and J dropped 9 bases, with 18 bases sitting between them. CDR1 SGHDT and CDR2 YYEEEE come from the germline V gene. The CDR3 bases are TGTGCCAGCAGTCTGTCCCAGGGTGGGGGTTCACCCCTCCACTTT. Its protein is CASSLSQGGGSPLHF.

At least ten counts were recorded for this clonotype. This chain connects TRBV5-1 to TRBJ2-7; 7 nucleotides align to TRBD1. CDR3 length: 13 amino acids. The V and J ends lost 0 bases and 4 bases, in that order; junction bases with no gene match: 1. The germline gives CDR1 SGHRS, CDR2 YFSETQ. The CDR3 DNA sequence: TGCGCCAGCAGCTTGGTACAGGGGTACGAGCAGTACTTC. Its protein is CASSLVQGYEQYF. Together with reference TRBV5-1 and TRBJ2-7, the CDR3 gives the full variable domain: KAGVTQTPRYLIKTRGQQVTLSCSPISGHRSVSWYQQTPGQGLQFLFEYFSETQRNKGNFPGRFSGRQFSNSRSEMNVSTLELGDSALYLCASSLVQGYEQYFGPGTRLTVT.

This clonotype was observed at least ten times. The chain recombines TRBV27 with TRBJ1-5; D uncertain. CDR3 length: 12 amino acids. Per the germline V gene, CDR1 is MNHEY and CDR2 is SMNVEV (reference sequence). Trimming took off 10 bases at V and 4 bases at J, with 11 bases between the two ends. The DNA of the CDR3 is TGTGCCATCAAACCGTTTAATCAGCCCCAGCATTTT. It yields the protein CAIKPFNQPQHF.

This clonotype was counted a few times. J is TRBJ2-7 and V is TRBV5-1; tentative D call: TRBD2 (6 bases). Germline CDR1 SGHRS, CDR2 YFSETQ. This CDR3 contains 13 residues. Trimming cost V 4 bases and J 3 bases, with 11 bases left between them. CDR3 sequence: CASSGGLLYEQYF. The CDR3 DNA is TGCGCCAGCAGCGGGGGACTCCTCTACGAGCAGTACTTC. The whole variable domain, filled in from reference TRBV5-1 and TRBJ2-7, reads KAGVTQTPRYLIKTRGQQVTLSCSPISGHRSVSWYQQTPGQGLQFLFEYFSETQRNKGNFPGRFSGRQFSNSRSEMNVSTLELGDSALYLCASSGGLLYEQYFGPGTRLTVT.

This clonotype was observed many times. The chain links TRBV5-1 to TRBJ2-1; TRBD2 is a possible D gene (6 bases). Looked up from germline, CDR1 is SGHRS and CDR2 is YFSETQ. Trimming left V 4 bases short and J 4 bases short, with 9 bases between. There are 13 residues in the CDR3. CDR3 nucleotide sequence: TGCGCCAGCAGCCCGGGGGTATACAATGAGCAGTTCTTC. As protein: CASSPGVYNEQFF.

V and J are TRBV10-3 and TRBJ2-7; D possibly matches TRBD1 or TRBD2 (6 bases each). The CDR3 has 12 amino acids. The V end lost 10 bases, the J end lost 3 bases, and 13 bases lay between the germline ends. Looked up from germline, CDR1 is ENHRY and CDR2 is SYGVKD. CDR3 DNA sequence: TGTGCCAGCGGGACATATTTCTACGAGCAGTACTTC. It codes for CASGTYFYEQYF.

As regards this clonotype: This CDR3 fails to terminate in the conserved phenylalanine or tryptophan, so it likely reflects a read error. The V call is TRBV4-2, the J call TRBJ2-3; no reliable D call. Trimming stripped 1 base from V and 0 bases from J, with 14 bases between. Germline assignment: CDR1 LGHNA and CDR2 YNFKEQ. This CDR3 comprises 17 residues. CDR3 sequence: CASSQGSSGYSTDTQYS. The CDR3 DNA reads as TGTGCCAGCAGCCAAGGCTCTTCCGGGTATAGCACAGATACGCAGTATTCT.

This clonotype was observed a handful of times. The V and J genes are TRBV6-6 and TRBJ2-1; 10 nucleotides match TRBD2. The V gene's germline CDR1 is MNHNY and CDR2 SVGAGI (reference sequence). The CDR3 consists of 13 residues. V dropped 8 bases and J dropped 7; count of bases not matched to a gene: 5. CDR3 amino acids: CASRAGGPNEQFF. CDR3 in DNA: TGTGCCAGCCGAGCGGGAGGGCCTAATGAGCAGTTCTTC.

The V call is TRBV27, the J call TRBJ1-2; 9 nucleotides agree with TRBD1. Germline-derived CDR1 and CDR2 are MNHEY and SMNVEV (reference sequence). V was clipped by 3 bases and J by 8 bases; unmatched bases: 7. This CDR3 region has 14 residues. The CDR3 nucleotides read TGTGCCAGCAGTTTTTCGGGACAGGGCGGCGGCTACACCTTC. Residues: CASSFSGQGGGYTF.

This clonotype was detected ten times or more. The V gene is TRBV20-1, the J gene TRBJ1-2; the D gene is possibly TRBD1 (6 bases). CDR1 and CDR2 from the germline V gene are DFQATT and SNEGSKA (reference sequence). The CDR3 length is 13 residues. Trimming took 3 bases from V and 4 from J, leaving 12 bases between them. The CDR3 DNA reads TGCAGTGCTAGCCGGACAGCCCTCTATGGCTACACCTTC. Residues: CSASRTALYGYTF.

The chain employs TRBV18 and TRBJ2-7; D is unclear. V shed 0 bases and J shed 2 bases, with 8 bases lying between them. Germline V lookup: CDR1 KGHSH, CDR2 LQKENI. The CDR3 is 14 residues long. The CDR3 loop reads CASSPPGNAYEQYF. CDR3 DNA sequence: TGTGCCAGCTCACCACCGGGTAACGCCTACGAGCAGTACTTC.

As to this clonotype: This clone may be a read error of a much larger clone one base away. The chain couples TRBV20-1 to TRBJ2-1; TRBD2 is a possible D gene (6 bases). CDR3 length: 14 residues. Germline values: CDR1 DFQATT, CDR2 SNEGSKA (reference sequence). This CDR3 is CSAEPTSSYNKQFF. The CDR3 DNA reads as TGCAGTGCCGAACCTACTAGCTCCTACAATAAGCAGTTCTTC.

The chain uses TRBV20-1 and TRBJ2-3, with D possibly matching TRBD2 (6 bases). V lost 6 bases, J lost 1 base, and 11 bases lay in between. Germline V CDR1 and CDR2: DFQATT, SNEGSKA (reference sequence). The length of the CDR3 is 13 residues. The CDR3 spells CSATSSGTDTQYF. The CDR3 nucleotides are TGCAGTGCCACCTCTAGCGGCACAGATACGCAGTATTTT.

CDR3: CASSIGKYEQYF. The DNA for the CDR3 is TGTGCCAGCTCTATCGGTAAATACGAGCAGTACTTC. The chain uses TRBV6-6 and TRBJ2-7; no firm D call. Trimming removed 8 bases from V and 4 bases from J, with 12 bases in between. The CDR3 runs to 12 residues. The V gene's germline CDR1 is MNHNY and CDR2 SVGAGI (reference sequence).